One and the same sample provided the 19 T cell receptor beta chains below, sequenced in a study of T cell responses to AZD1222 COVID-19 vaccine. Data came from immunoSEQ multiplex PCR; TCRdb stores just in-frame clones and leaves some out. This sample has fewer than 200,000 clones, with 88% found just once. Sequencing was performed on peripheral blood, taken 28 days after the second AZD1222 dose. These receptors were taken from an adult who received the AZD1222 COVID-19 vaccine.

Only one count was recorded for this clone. The DNA for the CDR3 is TGTGCCACAACCCTCCGGGTTACCTGCACAGATACGCAGTATTTT. Translated: CATTLRVTCTDTQYF. The genes are TRBV21-1 and TRBJ2-3; no DNA check was done on the table's D call, TRBD2. TRBV21-1 is labeled a pseudogene. The CDR3 covers 15 residues.

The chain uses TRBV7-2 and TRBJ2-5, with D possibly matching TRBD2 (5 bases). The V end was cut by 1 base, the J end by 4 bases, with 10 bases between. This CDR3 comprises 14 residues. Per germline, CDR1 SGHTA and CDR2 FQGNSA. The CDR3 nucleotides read TGTGCCAGCAGCTTAGTGACTACCCGAGAGACCCAGTACTTC. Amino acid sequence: CASSLVTTRETQYF.

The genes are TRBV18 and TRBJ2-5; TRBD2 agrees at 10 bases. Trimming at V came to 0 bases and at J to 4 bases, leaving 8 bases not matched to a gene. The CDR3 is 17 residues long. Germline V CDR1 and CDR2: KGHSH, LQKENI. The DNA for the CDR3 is TGTGCCAGCTCACCACCGTGGGCTAGCGGGAGTACAGAGACCCAGTACTTC. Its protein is CASSPPWASGSTETQYF.

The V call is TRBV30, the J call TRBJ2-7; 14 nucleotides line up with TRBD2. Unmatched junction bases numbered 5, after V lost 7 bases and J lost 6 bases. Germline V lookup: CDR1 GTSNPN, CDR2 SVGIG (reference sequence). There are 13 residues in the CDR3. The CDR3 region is CALRLAGGLEQYF. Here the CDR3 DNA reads TGTGCCTTGCGACTAGCGGGAGGGCTCGAGCAGTACTTC.

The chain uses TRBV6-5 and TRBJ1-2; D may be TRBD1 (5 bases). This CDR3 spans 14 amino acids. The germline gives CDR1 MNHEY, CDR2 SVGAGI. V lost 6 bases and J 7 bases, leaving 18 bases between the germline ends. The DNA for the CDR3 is TGTGCCAGCAGGAGCCCGGGAGGGACTGTTGGCTACACCTTC. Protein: CASRSPGGTVGYTF.

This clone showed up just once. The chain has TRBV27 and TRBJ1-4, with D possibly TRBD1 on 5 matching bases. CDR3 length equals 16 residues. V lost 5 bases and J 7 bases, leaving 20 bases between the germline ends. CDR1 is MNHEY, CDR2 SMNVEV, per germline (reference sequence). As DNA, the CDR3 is TGTGCCAGCAGTCCCTCTTGGACACCCCCCAGTGAAAAACTGTTTTTT. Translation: CASSPSWTPPSEKLFF.

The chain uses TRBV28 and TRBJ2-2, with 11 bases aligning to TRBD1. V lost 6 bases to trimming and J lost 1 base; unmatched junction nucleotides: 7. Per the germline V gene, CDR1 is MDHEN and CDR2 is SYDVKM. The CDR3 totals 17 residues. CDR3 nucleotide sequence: TGTGCCAGCAGAAGGGACAGGGGGGCCCGGAACACCGGGGAGCTGTTTTTT. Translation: CASRRDRGARNTGELFF.

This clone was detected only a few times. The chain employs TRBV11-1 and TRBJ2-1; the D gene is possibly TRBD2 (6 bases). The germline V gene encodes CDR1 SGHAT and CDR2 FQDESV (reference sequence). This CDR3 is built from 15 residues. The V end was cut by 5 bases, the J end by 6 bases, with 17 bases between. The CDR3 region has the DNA TGTGCCAGCAGCGCACGAACCGGGACTTTCAATGAGCAGTTCTTC. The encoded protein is CASSARTGTFNEQFF.

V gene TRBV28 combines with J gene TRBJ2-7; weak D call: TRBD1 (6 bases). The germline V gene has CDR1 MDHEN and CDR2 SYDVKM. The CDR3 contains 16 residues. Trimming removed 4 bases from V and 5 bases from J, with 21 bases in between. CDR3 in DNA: TGTGCCAGCAGTTCCCCGAGGTCAGGGGATTCCCACGAGCAGTACTTC. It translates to CASSSPRSGDSHEQYF.

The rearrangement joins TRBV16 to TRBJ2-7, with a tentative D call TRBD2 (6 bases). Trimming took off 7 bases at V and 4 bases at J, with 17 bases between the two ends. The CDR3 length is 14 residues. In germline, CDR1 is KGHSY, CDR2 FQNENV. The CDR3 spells CASTPLRESYEQYF. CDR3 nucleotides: TGTGCCAGCACCCCCTTGCGGGAATCGTACGAGCAGTACTTC. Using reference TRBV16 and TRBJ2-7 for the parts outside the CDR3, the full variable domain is GEEVAQTPKHLVRGEGQKAKLYCAPIKGHSYVFWYQQVLKNEFKFLISFQNENVFDETGMPKERFSAKCLPNSPCSLEIQATKLEDSAVYFCASTPLRESYEQYFGPGTRLTVT.

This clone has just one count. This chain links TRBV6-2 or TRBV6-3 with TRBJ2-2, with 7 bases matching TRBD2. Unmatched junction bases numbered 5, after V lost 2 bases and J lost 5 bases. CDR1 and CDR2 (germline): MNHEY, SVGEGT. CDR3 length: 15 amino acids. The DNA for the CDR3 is TGTGCCAGCAGTTACGGCGGGAGCCGTACCGGGGAGCTGTTTTTT. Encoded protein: CASSYGGSRTGELFF.

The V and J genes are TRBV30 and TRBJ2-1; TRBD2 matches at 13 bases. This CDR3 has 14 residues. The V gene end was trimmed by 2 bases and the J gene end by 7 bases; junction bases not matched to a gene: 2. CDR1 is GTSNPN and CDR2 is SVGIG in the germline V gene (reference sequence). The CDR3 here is CAWSRTSGSNEQFF. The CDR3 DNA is TGTGCCTGGAGTAGGACTAGCGGGAGTAATGAGCAGTTCTTC.

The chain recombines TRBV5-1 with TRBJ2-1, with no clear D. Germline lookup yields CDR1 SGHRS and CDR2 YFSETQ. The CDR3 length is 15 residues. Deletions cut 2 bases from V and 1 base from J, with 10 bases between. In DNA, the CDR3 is TGCGCCAGCAGCTTTACTGGCGTTTCCTACAATGAGCAGTTCTTC. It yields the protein CASSFTGVSYNEQFF.

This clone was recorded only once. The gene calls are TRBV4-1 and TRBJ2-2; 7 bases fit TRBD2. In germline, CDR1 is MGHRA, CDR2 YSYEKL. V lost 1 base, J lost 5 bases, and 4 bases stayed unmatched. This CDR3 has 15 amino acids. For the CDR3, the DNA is TGCGCCAGCAGCCAAGTGGGAGGGGAAACCGGGGAGCTGTTTTTT. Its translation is CASSQVGGETGELFF.

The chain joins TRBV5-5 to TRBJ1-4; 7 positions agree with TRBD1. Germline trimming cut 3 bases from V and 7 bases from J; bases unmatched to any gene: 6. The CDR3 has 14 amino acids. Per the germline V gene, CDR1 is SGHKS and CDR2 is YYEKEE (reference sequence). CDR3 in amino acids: CASSYDRAAEKLFF. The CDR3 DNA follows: TGTGCCAGCAGCTACGACAGGGCAGCTGAAAAACTGTTTTTT.

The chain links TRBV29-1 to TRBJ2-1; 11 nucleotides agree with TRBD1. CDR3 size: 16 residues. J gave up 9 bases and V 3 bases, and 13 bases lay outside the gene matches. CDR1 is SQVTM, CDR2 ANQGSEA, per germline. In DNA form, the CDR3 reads TGCAGCGTTGATTACCCCGGGACAGGGGGTCTTTTTGAGCAGTTCTTC. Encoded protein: CSVDYPGTGGLFEQFF.

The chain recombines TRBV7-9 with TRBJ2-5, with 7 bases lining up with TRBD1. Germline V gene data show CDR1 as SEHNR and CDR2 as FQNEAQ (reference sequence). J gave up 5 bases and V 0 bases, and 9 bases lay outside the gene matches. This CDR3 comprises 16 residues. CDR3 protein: CASSLATRQGHETQYF. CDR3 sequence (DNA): TGTGCCAGCAGCTTAGCCACTAGACAGGGTCACGAGACCCAGTACTTC.

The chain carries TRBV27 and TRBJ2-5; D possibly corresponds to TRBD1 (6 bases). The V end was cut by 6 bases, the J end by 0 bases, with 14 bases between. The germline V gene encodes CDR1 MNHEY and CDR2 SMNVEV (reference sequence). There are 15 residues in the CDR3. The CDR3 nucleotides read TGTGCCAGCAGCCGGGCCCGGGACAACCAAGAGACCCAGTACTTC. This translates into CASSRARDNQETQYF.

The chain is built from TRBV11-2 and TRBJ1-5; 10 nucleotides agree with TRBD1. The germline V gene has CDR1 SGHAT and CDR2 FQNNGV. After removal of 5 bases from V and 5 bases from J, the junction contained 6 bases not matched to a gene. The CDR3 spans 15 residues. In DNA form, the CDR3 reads TGTGCCAGCAGCACCTCCGGGACAGGGGATCAGCCCCAGCATTTT. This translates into CASSTSGTGDQPQHF.